These 8 T cell receptor beta chains share one sample of origin, sequenced in a study of T cell responses to AZD1222 COVID-19 vaccine. Assay used: immunoSEQ multiplex PCR; TCRdb lists only in-frame clones, some missing. Seen here are more than 150,000 clones, roughly 90% observed once, and the top ten hold about 1.6%. Material: peripheral blood, obtained 28 days after the second AZD1222 dose. The source of these receptors is an adult who received the AZD1222 COVID-19 vaccine.

V usage is TRBV5-1 and J usage is TRBJ1-4; no firm D call. Germline V gene data show CDR1 as SGHRS and CDR2 as YFSETQ. The CDR3 sequence is 11 residues long. Trimming removed 4 bases from V and 7 bases from J, with 5 bases in between. CDR3 residues: CASSLGEKLFF. CDR3 DNA sequence: TGCGCCAGCAGCCTTGGTGAAAAACTGTTTTTT.

The V call is TRBV20-1, the J call TRBJ2-7, with 10 bases fitting TRBD1. Unmatched junction bases numbered 7, after V lost 5 bases and J lost 12 bases. The CDR3 extends over 11 amino acids. In germline, CDR1 is DFQATT, CDR2 SNEGSKA (reference sequence). In DNA form, the CDR3 reads TGCAGTGCTCCGATGACAGGGGGCTGGTACTTC. Its protein product is CSAPMTGGWYF.

J is TRBJ2-7 and V is TRBV4-1; 8 bases match TRBD1. Germline lookup yields CDR1 MGHRA and CDR2 YSYEKL. Unmatched junction bases numbered 6, after V lost 1 base and J lost 4 bases. The CDR3 sequence is 15 residues long. This chain's CDR3 is CASSQVDRDAYEQYF. CDR3 coding DNA: TGCGCCAGCAGCCAAGTGGACAGGGATGCTTACGAGCAGTACTTC.

The chain carries TRBV5-8 and TRBJ1-6; a weak D match, TRBD1 (6 bases). The CDR3 length is 17 residues. Germline-derived CDR1 and CDR2 are SGHTS and YDEGEE. The V end was cut by 4 bases, the J end by 5 bases, with 19 bases between. CDR3: CASSPGQGFKNNSPLHF. The CDR3 DNA reads TGTGCCAGCAGCCCGGGCCAGGGGTTTAAAAATAATTCACCCCTCCACTTT.

This clone was picked up one time. The rearrangement joins TRBV6-5 to TRBJ2-1; 10 nucleotides match TRBD2. V trimming: 4 bases; J trimming: 8 bases; junction bases outside the gene matches: 8. Germline V gene data show CDR1 as MNHEY and CDR2 as SVGAGI. This CDR3 contains 15 residues. CDR3 coding DNA: TGTGCCAGCAGTTTAAGCCTAGCGGGAGTCTATGAGCAGTTCTTC. Translated, it gives CASSLSLAGVYEQFF.

The chain has TRBV27 and TRBJ1-5; TRBD1 is a possible D gene (6 bases). V was clipped by 2 bases and J by 1 base, with 15 bases between them. Per germline, CDR1 MNHEY and CDR2 SMNVEV (reference sequence). CDR3 length: 17 amino acids. The CDR3 reads CASSLLGRGVSNQPQHF. For the CDR3, the DNA is TGTGCCAGCAGTTTACTAGGCAGGGGAGTGAGCAATCAGCCCCAGCATTTT.

The genes are TRBV3-1 (or the pseudogene TRBV3-2) and TRBJ1-3, with D unclear. Trimming removed 0 bases from V and 1 base from J, with 7 bases in between. Germline lookup yields CDR1 LGHDT and CDR2 YNNKEL (reference sequence). The CDR3 consists of 15 residues. CDR3 region: CASSQERLSGNTIYF. The CDR3 DNA is TGTGCCAGCAGCCAAGAGAGGCTTTCTGGAAACACCATATATTTT.

CDR3 sequence (DNA): TGTGCCAGCAGCCCGGGGGGCCCCCGGGGTGAGCAGTTCTTC. Protein: CASSPGGPRGEQFF. The chain links TRBV7-3 to TRBJ2-1; tentatively, D is TRBD2 (7 bases). V was pared by 5 bases and J by 9 bases, with 17 bases between. CDR1 and CDR2 (germline): SGHTA, FQGTGA. This CDR3 is built from 14 residues.